These 27 T cell receptor beta chains were all obtained from the same sample, sequenced in a study of blood T cell repertoires in COVID-19. Sequenced by immunoSEQ multiplex PCR; TCRdb stores in-frame clones only, minus some. The sample includes some 14,000 clones, 80% to 90% of them seen just once. The material sequenced was peripheral blood. All receptors come from a man in his forties or fifties with active COVID-19.

This clone was counted a single time. This chain joins TRBV28 and TRBJ1-1, with a weak D call TRBD1 (6 bases). From germline, CDR1 is MDHEN and CDR2 SYDVKM. This CDR3 has 15 residues. Deletions cut 2 bases from V and 1 base from J, with 11 bases between. Written as DNA, the CDR3 is TGTGCCAGCAGTTTACGGGGGGGCACGAACACTGAAGCTTTCTTT. It codes for CASSLRGGTNTEAFF.

V and J are TRBV7-2 and TRBJ2-7; TRBD2 matches 12 bases. The V gene's germline CDR1 is SGHTA and CDR2 FQGNSA. The CDR3 runs to 16 residues. J gave up 4 bases and V 2 bases, and 6 bases lay outside the gene matches. The CDR3 DNA sequence: TGTGCCAGCAGCTTAAGAACTAGCGGGAGGTCGTACGAGCAGTACTTC. Protein: CASSLRTSGRSYEQYF.

This clone was counted a single time. The chain is built from TRBV5-4 and TRBJ1-2; no reliable D call. The CDR3 has 15 amino acids. The V gene lost 5 bases and the J gene lost 0 bases, with 14 bases spanning the gap. Germline CDR1 and CDR2: SGHNT and YYREEE (reference sequence). CDR3 DNA: TGTGCCAGCAGTAAAGGACTAGGGTCTAACTATGGCTACACCTTC. Translating it yields CASSKGLGSNYGYTF.

V and J are TRBV7-3 and TRBJ2-6; a weak D match, TRBD1 (6 bases). Germline CDR1 SGHTA, CDR2 FQGTGA. V lost 4 bases and J lost 2, with 9 bases in between. The CDR3 has 15 amino acids. The CDR3: CASSSQGAGANVLTF. CDR3 coding DNA: TGTGCCAGCAGCTCACAGGGAGCTGGGGCCAACGTCCTGACTTTC.

The chain links TRBV6-5 to TRBJ2-7; 7 bases are a match to TRBD2. With V trimmed by 4 bases and J by 3 bases, 6 bases remained unmatched. Germline V gives CDR1 MNHEY, CDR2 SVGAGI. This CDR3 is built from 14 residues. The CDR3 spells CASSSTGTNYEQYF. CDR3 nucleotide sequence: TGTGCCAGCAGTTCCACCGGGACTAACTACGAGCAGTACTTC.

CDR3 amino acids: CASSPGDLWPQHF. In DNA, the CDR3 is TGTGCCAGTAGTCCGGGGGACCTTTGGCCCCAGCATTTT. J is TRBJ1-5 and V is TRBV19; possible D gene TRBD1, 5 bases. The ends were cut back, 5 bases at V and 9 bases at J, with 14 bases in the middle. CDR3 size: 13 residues. Germline CDR1 is LNHDA and CDR2 is SQIVND (reference sequence).

Here the CDR3 DNA reads TGTGCCAGCAGCTTTGATGGGGCAGGAAATCACTATGGCTACACCTTC. Protein: CASSFDGAGNHYGYTF. The chain uses TRBV5-6 and TRBJ1-2; D possibly corresponds to TRBD1 (5 bases). The CDR3 length is 16 residues. The ends were cut back, 2 bases at V and 3 bases at J, with 17 bases in the middle. Germline V gene lookup returns CDR1 SGHDT and CDR2 YYEEEE. Full variable domain (missing parts from reference TRBV5-6 and TRBJ1-2): DAGVTQSPTHLIKTRGQQVTLRCSPKSGHDTVSWYQQALGQGPQFIFQYYEEEERQRGNFPDRFSGHQFPNYSSELNVNALLLGDSALYLCASSFDGAGNHYGYTFGSGTRLTVV.

The V and J genes are TRBV19 and TRBJ2-7, with 10 bases that match TRBD1. V dropped 3 bases and J dropped 4; count of bases not matched to a gene: 3. CDR3 length: 14 amino acids. CDR1 and CDR2 from the germline V gene are LNHDA and SQIVND (reference sequence). This CDR3 is CASSMGQGSYEQYF. CDR3 nucleotide sequence: TGTGCCAGTAGTATGGGACAGGGGTCTTACGAGCAGTACTTC.

V and J are TRBV5-1 and TRBJ2-3, with a possible D match to TRBD2 (6 bases). Germline V gives CDR1 SGHRS, CDR2 YFSETQ. CDR3 length equals 19 residues. V was trimmed by 0 bases and J by 1 base, leaving 21 bases between them. CDR3 coding DNA: TGCGCCAGCAGCTTGGAGAGCAGTTCGGTAGCGGCCCGCACAGATACGCAGTATTTT. Translation: CASSLESSSVAARTDTQYF.

The chain has TRBV18 and TRBJ2-1, with TRBD2 matching 15 bases. Germline V gene data show CDR1 as KGHSH and CDR2 as LQKENI. V was clipped by 0 bases and J by 5 bases; unmatched bases: 5. CDR3 size: 18 residues. CDR3 DNA sequence: TGTGCCAGCTCACCACCGGGACTAGCGGGAGGCCGGAACAATGAGCAGTTCTTC. This gives the protein CASSPPGLAGGRNNEQFF.

The chain uses TRBV18 and TRBJ1-1; a weak D match, TRBD1 (5 bases). CDR1 is KGHSH and CDR2 is LQKENI in the germline V gene. V lost 4 bases to trimming and J lost 1 base, with 7 bases between them. The CDR3 consists of 13 residues. CDR3 coding DNA: TGTGCCAGCTCACTAGACAGGAACACTGAAGCTTTCTTT. Translation gives CASSLDRNTEAFF. The full variable domain, its missing parts supplied by reference TRBV18 and TRBJ1-1, is NAGVMQNPRHLVRRRGQEARLRCSPMKGHSHVYWYRQLPEEGLKFMVYLQKENIIDESGMPKERFSAEFPKEGPSILRIQQVVRGDSAAYFCASSLDRNTEAFFGQGTRLTVV.

This clone appeared a few times. The gene calls are TRBV11-2 and TRBJ1-2; D call uncertain. The germline V and J ends were trimmed by 6 bases and 1 base, with 6 bases remaining between them. CDR1 and CDR2 from the germline V gene are SGHAT and FQNNGV. CDR3 length: 12 residues. This chain's CDR3 is CASSRDNYGYTF. The DNA for the CDR3 is TGTGCCAGCAGTCGAGATAACTATGGCTACACCTTC.

This clone appeared a single time. V is TRBV9 and J is TRBJ2-1; 9 bases are a match to TRBD2. Trimming cost V 0 bases and J 0 bases; bases outside gene matches: 10. The CDR3 consists of 19 residues. Germline CDR1 reads SGDLS; CDR2 reads YYNGEE. CDR3 coding DNA: TGTGCCAGCAGCGTAGATGAGACTAGCGGTAGGAGCTCCTACAATGAGCAGTTCTTC. As protein: CASSVDETSGRSSYNEQFF. The entire variable domain, with the rest obtained from reference TRBV9 and TRBJ2-1, is as follows: DSGVTQTPKHLITATGQRVTLRCSPRSGDLSVYWYQQSLDQGLQFLIQYYNGEERAKGNILERFSAQQFPDLHSELNLSSLELGDSALYFCASSVDETSGRSSYNEQFFGPGTRLTVL.

The J gene is TRBJ1-1, the V gene TRBV29-1; 10 bases agree with TRBD1. The CDR3 loop spans 13 amino acids. Germline trimming cut 4 bases from V and 6 bases from J; bases unmatched to any gene: 5. Germline-derived CDR1 and CDR2 are SQVTM and ANQGSEA. The CDR3 spells CSVAGQGRPEAFF. For the CDR3, the DNA is TGCAGCGTTGCGGGACAGGGGCGACCTGAAGCTTTCTTT.

The chain employs TRBV15 and TRBJ2-7; D may be TRBD2 (6 bases). CDR3 length: 13 residues. V shed 5 bases and J shed 0 bases, with 8 bases lying between them. Germline values: CDR1 LNHNV, CDR2 YYDKDF (reference sequence). The CDR3 DNA follows: TGTGCCACCAGCGGGGGGATCTCCTACGAGCAGTACTTC. It yields the protein CATSGGISYEQYF.

This chain joins TRBV6-1 and TRBJ1-1; D is uncertain. Germline V gene sequence: CDR1 MNHNS, CDR2 SASEGT. Trimming took 3 bases from V and 1 from J, leaving 12 bases between them. The CDR3 contains 15 residues. This CDR3 is CASSDRRGTNTEAFF. CDR3 DNA: TGTGCCAGCAGTGACCGGCGCGGAACGAACACTGAAGCTTTCTTT.

The V gene is TRBV7-2, the J gene TRBJ2-1, with D hard to call. Germline V gene lookup returns CDR1 SGHTA and CDR2 FQGNSA. Trimming took off 3 bases at V and 5 bases at J, with 2 bases between the two ends. This CDR3 is built from 11 residues. Written as DNA, the CDR3 is TGTGCCAGCAGCTTCAACAATGAGCAGTTCTTC. This codes for CASSFNNEQFF. Variable domain in full (rest from reference TRBV7-2 and TRBJ2-1): GAGVSQSPSNKVTEKGKDVELRCDPISGHTALYWYRQSLGQGLEFLIYFQGNSAPDKSGLPSDRFSAERTGGSVSTLTIQRTQQEDSAVYLCASSFNNEQFFGPGTRLTVL.

The V and J genes are TRBV19 and TRBJ2-1; 7 bases agree with TRBD2. Germline V gene data show CDR1 as LNHDA and CDR2 as SQIVND (reference sequence). The J segment lost 3 bases and the V segment lost 5 bases, leaving 7 bases of the junction unmatched. The CDR3 is 15 residues long. This chain's CDR3 is CASSPGGGLYNEQFF. In nucleotides, the CDR3 is TGTGCCAGTAGTCCCGGGGGAGGGCTCTACAATGAGCAGTTCTTC.

The CDR3 coding sequence is TGTGCCAGCAGCCTACCCCAAACAGAAAGCTACACCTTC. Translation: CASSLPQTESYTF. This chain uses TRBV5-6 with TRBJ1-2; D uncertain. The ends were cut back, 4 bases at V and 9 bases at J, with 16 bases in the middle. This CDR3 comprises 13 residues. Germline values: CDR1 SGHDT, CDR2 YYEEEE.

The chain is built from TRBV30 and TRBJ2-7; 13 bases line up with TRBD2. The V and J ends lost 1 base and 5 bases, in that order; junction bases with no gene match: 8. Germline V lookup: CDR1 GTSNPN, CDR2 SVGIG (reference sequence). CDR3 length: 16 amino acids. The CDR3 reads CAWSGGLAGVGNEQYF. CDR3 sequence (DNA): TGTGCCTGGAGTGGCGGACTAGCGGGAGTAGGGAACGAGCAGTACTTC.

The table lists this clone with a count of one. The chain links TRBV21-1 to TRBJ2-3; TRBD2, the table's D call, was not compared with the DNA. TRBV21-1 is a pseudogene segment. This CDR3 comprises 18 residues. CDR3 residues: CASPGVAGLANSTDTQYF. CDR3 sequence (DNA): TGTGCCAGCCCTGGGGTAGCGGGACTAGCAAACTCTACAGATACGCAGTATTTT.

The gene calls are TRBV7-2 and TRBJ2-1; TRBD1 matches at 7 bases. The V gene's germline CDR1 is SGHTA and CDR2 FQGNSA. The CDR3 covers 17 residues. V shed 1 base, J shed 5 bases, and the junction held 11 bases outside the gene matches. This chain's CDR3 is CASSLEQGISRNNEQFF. Written as DNA, the CDR3 is TGTGCCAGCAGCTTAGAACAGGGGATTTCGAGGAACAATGAGCAGTTCTTC.

The genes are TRBV2 and TRBJ2-2, with TRBD1 as a possible D gene (6 bases). The CDR3 has 16 amino acids. Between the trimmed V and J ends, which lost 5 bases and 1 base, there was a span of 14 bases. CDR1 and CDR2 (germline): SNHLY, FYNNEI. This CDR3 reads CASSQQGIKNTGELFF. The CDR3 DNA reads as TGTGCCAGCAGTCAACAGGGTATTAAGAACACCGGGGAGCTGTTTTTT.

The rearrangement uses TRBV10-3 and TRBJ1-2; D is uncertain. The CDR3 length is 15 residues. V was clipped by 10 bases and J by 0 bases, with 18 bases between them. Germline V CDR1 and CDR2: ENHRY, SYGVKD. The CDR3 DNA reads TGTGCCACCCGGGGAGCAGCAGATTCTAACTATGGCTACACCTTC. Translation gives CATRGAADSNYGYTF.

The chain links TRBV25-1 to TRBJ2-2; TRBD2 is a possible D gene (5 bases). Germline V gene lookup returns CDR1 MGHDK and CDR2 SYGVNS. The CDR3 covers 13 residues. V was shortened by 5 bases and J by 7 bases, with 11 bases between the two germline ends. The CDR3 DNA is TGTGCCAGCAGTAAGCGGTCCCTCGGGGAGCTGTTTTTT. Translating it yields CASSKRSLGELFF.

This chain uses TRBV18 with TRBJ2-2; D may be TRBD2 (5 bases). The CDR3 totals 18 residues. The germline CDR1 and CDR2 sequences are KGHSH and LQKENI. V gave up 3 bases and J gave up 2 bases, with 19 bases separating them. Written as DNA, the CDR3 is TGTGCCAGCTCACCTTATTATCTGGCAAGCGGAAACACCGGGGAGCTGTTTTTT. Protein product: CASSPYYLASGNTGELFF.

The chain recombines TRBV19 with TRBJ1-1, with a possible D match to TRBD1 (6 bases). V was cut by 5 bases and J by 0 bases, with 10 bases left in between. CDR1 LNHDA and CDR2 SQIVND come from the germline V gene (reference sequence). The CDR3 extends over 14 amino acids. CDR3 protein: CASSSGTLNTEAFF. CDR3 nucleotides: TGTGCCAGTAGTTCCGGGACATTGAACACTGAAGCTTTCTTT.